Listed here are 31 T cell receptor beta chains from one sample, sequenced in a study of CD8 T cells in ankylosing spondylitis. Study-level findings and limits: Apparently characteristic of ankylosing spondylitis blood was a TCR beta motif (eight highly homologous variants).

These receptors lack a known antigen. TCRdb reprocessed the 5' RACE reads via MiXCR and lists one record per CDR3 protein. This sample has some 840,000 distinct CDR3 sequences, with approximately 12% found just once. Sequenced sample: blood, either unsorted or a sorted T cell fraction (not recorded which). These receptors were collected from a male donor with ankylosing spondylitis.

This sequence joins TRBV20-1 and TRBJ1-5; a weak D match, TRBD1 (6 bases). Deletions cut 5 bases from V and 1 base from J, with 15 bases between. The CDR3 is 15 residues long. Germline CDR1 is DFQATT and CDR2 is SNEGSKA (reference sequence). CDR3 loop: CSAGTPLRSNQPQHF. In nucleotides, the CDR3 is TGCAGTGCTGGGACACCCCTGCGGAGCAATCAGCCCCAGCATTTT.

This clonotype came up a few times. V gene TRBV7-8 combines with J gene TRBJ1-4; D ambiguous. Germline V CDR1 and CDR2: SGHVS, FQNEAQ. The CDR3 loop spans 13 amino acids. Trimming cost V 5 bases and J 7 bases, with 11 bases left between them. For the CDR3, the DNA is TGTGCCAGCAGCACGGAATGGGGTGAAAAACTGTTTTTT. It translates to CASSTEWGEKLFF.

The V call is TRBV6-1, the J call TRBJ1-2; D possibly corresponds to TRBD1 (6 bases). V was pared by 2 bases and J by 8 bases, with 12 bases between. The CDR3 consists of 13 residues. Per the germline V gene, CDR1 is MNHNS and CDR2 is SASEGT. CDR3 nucleotide sequence: TGTGCCAGCAGTGAAACAGGGTTATCCGGCTACACCTTC. Its protein product is CASSETGLSGYTF.

The gene calls are TRBV28 and TRBJ2-2; possibly TRBD1 or TRBD2 for D (5 bases each). V was clipped by 7 bases and J by 0 bases, with 12 bases between them. Germline V gene lookup returns CDR1 MDHEN and CDR2 SYDVKM. The CDR3 has 15 amino acids. DNA of the CDR3: TGTGCCAGCATAGACAGCGGTACGAACACCGGGGAGCTGTTTTTT. It is translated as CASIDSGTNTGELFF.

The chain couples TRBV5-1 to TRBJ2-3; the D call may be TRBD1 or TRBD2 (5 bases each). CDR1 and CDR2 from the germline V gene are SGHRS and YFSETQ. Trimming took off 0 bases at V and 3 bases at J, with 14 bases between the two ends. This CDR3 has 16 residues. The CDR3 protein is CASSLARDLVTDTQYF. The CDR3 nucleotides read TGCGCCAGCAGCTTGGCTAGGGACCTCGTTACAGATACGCAGTATTTT. The complete variable domain, with remaining parts taken from reference TRBV5-1 and TRBJ2-3, reads KAGVTQTPRYLIKTRGQQVTLSCSPISGHRSVSWYQQTPGQGLQFLFEYFSETQRNKGNFPGRFSGRQFSNSRSEMNVSTLELGDSALYLCASSLARDLVTDTQYFGPGTRLTVL.

CDR3 sequence: CSARPPSRNTEAFF. In nucleotides, the CDR3 is TGCAGTGCTAGACCCCCATCCAGGAACACTGAAGCTTTCTTT. The rearrangement links TRBV20-1 to TRBJ1-1, with D unresolved. Germline V CDR1 and CDR2: DFQATT, SNEGSKA (reference sequence). V was trimmed by 2 bases and J by 1 base, leaving 11 bases between them. The CDR3 is 14 residues long.

This clonotype was detected ten times or more. The rearrangement joins TRBV20-1 to TRBJ2-3, with 8 bases fitting TRBD1. V shed 3 bases, J shed 6 bases, and the junction held 5 bases outside the gene matches. This CDR3 contains 13 residues. Looked up from germline, CDR1 is DFQATT and CDR2 is SNEGSKA (reference sequence). As DNA, the CDR3 is TGCAGTGCTAGGGGACAGGCAGGGGATACGCAGTATTTT. It codes for CSARGQAGDTQYF.

This sequence joins TRBV18 and TRBJ1-1, with 9 bases aligning to TRBD1. The CDR3 runs to 15 residues. V trimming: 6 bases; J trimming: 6 bases; junction bases outside the gene matches: 11. Per the germline V gene, CDR1 is KGHSH and CDR2 is LQKENI. The CDR3 region is CASSSGTGLVAEAFF. Here the CDR3 DNA reads TGTGCCAGCTCTTCAGGGACAGGGTTGGTCGCTGAAGCTTTCTTT.

This clonotype was counted between two and nine times. This chain joins TRBV20-1 and TRBJ2-7; the D gene is possibly TRBD1 (6 bases). The CDR3 covers 13 residues. Germline V gene sequence: CDR1 DFQATT, CDR2 SNEGSKA (reference sequence). V was trimmed by 0 bases and J by 7 bases, leaving 13 bases between them. Here the CDR3 DNA reads TGCAGTGCTAGAGACAGGGGCCCAAGGGAGCAGTACTTC. Translated: CSARDRGPREQYF.

This clonotype was detected ten times or more. The CDR3 sequence is CASSWTYQKFF. The CDR3 coding sequence is TGTGCCAGCAGTTGGACTTATCAAAAGTTCTTC. The V call is TRBV12-3 or TRBV12-4, the J call TRBJ2-1, with D perhaps TRBD2 (5 bases). V gave up 4 bases and J gave up 14 bases, with 12 bases separating them. This CDR3 has 11 amino acids.

This clonotype was counted a few times. The genes are TRBV20-1 and TRBJ2-1; the match to TRBD2 covers 7 bases. This CDR3 spans 13 amino acids. V shed 5 bases, J shed 7 bases, and the junction held 8 bases outside the gene matches. The V gene's germline CDR1 is DFQATT and CDR2 SNEGSKA (reference sequence). This CDR3 is CSAVRGGGNEQFF. The CDR3 nucleotides read TGCAGTGCTGTTCGTGGCGGGGGAAATGAGCAGTTCTTC.

This clonotype was seen ten or more times. The V gene is TRBV12-3 or TRBV12-4, the J gene TRBJ2-1, with 11 bases aligning to TRBD2. Trimming cost V 6 bases and J 8 bases; bases outside gene matches: 9. CDR3 length: 15 residues. CDR3 nucleotides: TGTGCCAGCAGATCTAGCGGGAGGACGGTCTATGAGCAGTTCTTC. It yields the protein CASRSSGRTVYEQFF.

This clonotype showed up just a few times. The V gene is TRBV6-1, the J gene TRBJ2-7; D is perhaps TRBD1 or TRBD2 (5 bases each). This CDR3 has 14 residues. V shed 7 bases and J shed 5 bases, with 18 bases lying between them. Germline CDR1 and CDR2: MNHNS and SASEGT. CDR3 nucleotides: TGTGCCAGCATCCCTAGTACGGGACCCCACGAGCAGTACTTC. Translating it yields CASIPSTGPHEQYF.

In its sample, this clonotype was seen many times. V usage is TRBV20-1 and J usage is TRBJ2-3; TRBD1 might be the D (5 bases). Germline V gives CDR1 DFQATT, CDR2 SNEGSKA (reference sequence). Trimming cost V 3 bases and J 8 bases, with 12 bases left between them. This CDR3 spans 12 amino acids. The CDR3 region has the DNA TGCAGTGCTAGCAGGGTAGTAGGTACGCAGTATTTT. Its translation is CSASRVVGTQYF.

This clonotype occurred a few times. The rearrangement uses TRBV28 and TRBJ1-2; D may be TRBD1 (6 bases). Germline CDR1 MDHEN, CDR2 SYDVKM. The V and J ends lost 11 bases and 4 bases respectively, with 20 bases between them. This CDR3 contains 14 residues. CDR3 DNA: TGTGCCTGCCACTCGACGGGGGCCGGCTATGGCTACACCTTC. Translated: CACHSTGAGYGYTF.

The V and J genes are TRBV14 and TRBJ1-1, with D possibly TRBD1 on 5 matching bases. The CDR3 totals 13 residues. The germline V gene encodes CDR1 SGHDN and CDR2 FVKESK. The ends were cut back, 0 bases at V and 5 bases at J, with 7 bases in the middle. The CDR3 sequence is CASSQDWGTEAFF. The CDR3 DNA follows: TGTGCCAGCAGCCAAGATTGGGGGACTGAAGCTTTCTTT.

A few counts support this clonotype. This CDR3 is CSASFGAGQRDLAQYF. The CDR3 DNA follows: TGCAGTGCTAGCTTTGGAGCCGGACAGAGGGATTTGGCCCAGTACTTC. The chain has TRBV20-1 and TRBJ2-5; TRBD1 might be the D (6 bases). The CDR3 consists of 16 residues. V was trimmed by 3 bases and J by 9 bases, leaving 26 bases between them. Germline loops: CDR1 DFQATT, CDR2 SNEGSKA (reference sequence).

The table lists this clonotype with many counts. This chain joins TRBV15 and TRBJ2-7; 7 bases fit TRBD1. This CDR3 region has 16 residues. The germline gives CDR1 LNHNV, CDR2 YYDKDF (reference sequence). The trim removed 0 bases at V and 4 bases at J, leaving 9 bases unmatched. In nucleotides, the CDR3 is TGTGCCACCAGCAGAGATCTTTCCGGACAGGCATACGAGCAGTACTTC. This translates into CATSRDLSGQAYEQYF.

In this sample, this clonotype turned up a few times. This chain connects TRBV5-1 to TRBJ1-4, with D possibly matching TRBD1 (6 bases). Germline CDR1 reads SGHRS; CDR2 reads YFSETQ. This CDR3 has 16 amino acids. V lost 4 bases, J lost 8 bases, and 21 bases lay in between. CDR3 nucleotides: TGCGCCAGCAGCCCCCACATACAGGGAGGAGGGGAAAAACTGTTTTTT. It codes for CASSPHIQGGGEKLFF.

This clonotype was seen more than once but under ten times. The chain carries TRBV28 and TRBJ2-7; 10 nucleotides agree with TRBD1. The CDR3 loop spans 13 amino acids. The V and J ends lost 6 bases and 3 bases, in that order; junction bases with no gene match: 2. Germline loops: CDR1 MDHEN, CDR2 SYDVKM. The CDR3 loop is CASRDRGFYEQYF. For the CDR3, the DNA is TGTGCCAGCAGGGACAGGGGGTTCTACGAGCAGTACTTC.

This clonotype was counted between two and nine times. The genes are TRBV7-9 and TRBJ2-3, with D unclear. Trimming pared 2 bases from V and 2 bases from J, leaving 11 bases between. Looked up from germline, CDR1 is SEHNR and CDR2 is FQNEAQ (reference sequence). This CDR3 is built from 15 residues. This chain's CDR3 is CASSLMAGATDTQYF. The CDR3 bases are TGTGCCAGCAGCTTAATGGCAGGAGCCACAGATACGCAGTATTTT.

With respect to this clonotype: Being one base from a much bigger clone, this may be a read error. J is TRBJ2-5 and V is TRBV6-5; 11 bases map to TRBD1. The germline CDR1 and CDR2 sequences are MNHEY and SVGAGI. CDR3 length: 16 amino acids. The DNA for the CDR3 is TGTGCCTGCAGTTCTCGGGGGACAGGGGGTCAAGAGACCCAGTACTTC. Amino acids: CACSSRGTGGQETQYF.

This sequence joins TRBV20-1 and TRBJ2-7, with 7 positions matching TRBD2. V shed 6 bases and J 4 bases; nucleotides not matched to a gene: 6. This CDR3 is 12 amino acids long. The germline CDR1 and CDR2 sequences are DFQATT and SNEGSKA (reference sequence). The CDR3 nucleotides are TGCAGTGCCTGGTATAGCGGGTACGAGCAGTACTTC. Translation: CSAWYSGYEQYF.

This clonotype occurred many times. V usage is TRBV4-3 and J usage is TRBJ1-6, with 7 nucleotides matching TRBD1. The CDR3 spans 15 residues. The junction had 8 bases not matched to a gene; V was cut back by 3 bases and J by 9 bases. CDR1 and CDR2 from the germline V gene are LGHNA and YSLEER. CDR3 DNA sequence: TGCGCCAGCAGCCAGGAGGGGGCAGTTGGTTCACCCCTCCACTTT. It codes for CASSQEGAVGSPLHF.

This clonotype showed up many times. This chain connects TRBV7-9 to TRBJ2-7; 7 bases align to TRBD2. V was clipped by 3 bases and J by 0 bases; unmatched bases: 5. Germline V gene data show CDR1 as SEHNR and CDR2 as FQNEAQ (reference sequence). The CDR3 runs to 15 residues. The CDR3 is CASSLVGRSSYEQYF. The CDR3 DNA follows: TGTGCCAGCAGCTTGGTCGGGAGGAGCTCCTACGAGCAGTACTTC.

This clonotype was counted between two and nine times. The rearrangement joins TRBV20-1 to TRBJ2-7, with TRBD2 identical over 11 bases. The J segment lost 3 bases and the V segment lost 3 bases, leaving 7 bases of the junction unmatched. There are 15 residues in the CDR3. CDR1 is DFQATT, CDR2 SNEGSKA, per germline (reference sequence). The CDR3 here is CSARWGLAGGYEQYF. In DNA form, the CDR3 reads TGCAGTGCTAGGTGGGGCCTAGCGGGAGGCTACGAGCAGTACTTC.

This clonotype has ten or more counts. The chain couples TRBV20-1 to TRBJ2-1, with TRBD2 matching over 7 bases. Germline values: CDR1 DFQATT, CDR2 SNEGSKA (reference sequence). The trim removed 5 bases at V and 7 bases at J, leaving 8 bases unmatched. The CDR3 consists of 13 residues. This CDR3 reads CSAHRDYGNEQFF. For the CDR3, the DNA is TGCAGTGCTCACCGGGACTATGGAAATGAGCAGTTCTTC.

The gene calls are TRBV10-3 and TRBJ2-5, with D possibly being TRBD2 (6 bases). V shed 7 bases and J shed 5 bases, with 14 bases lying between them. The CDR3 consists of 13 residues. Germline V gene lookup returns CDR1 ENHRY and CDR2 SYGVKD. This CDR3 is CAITSGGRETQYF. The CDR3 nucleotides are TGTGCCATCACCTCCGGAGGGAGGGAGACCCAGTACTTC.

V usage is TRBV4-3 and J usage is TRBJ2-5; D might be TRBD1 or TRBD2, each matching 5 bases. This CDR3 has 15 amino acids. V lost 0 bases and J 5 bases, leaving 13 bases between the germline ends. Germline CDR1 and CDR2: LGHNA and YSLEER. The chain's CDR3 is CASSQETQWGETQYF. The CDR3 bases are TGCGCCAGCAGCCAAGAGACGCAGTGGGGGGAGACCCAGTACTTC.

This clonotype was picked up a small number of times. The chain is built from TRBV20-1 and TRBJ1-2; TRBD1 matches 8 bases. Germline trimming cut 3 bases from V and 10 bases from J; bases unmatched to any gene: 7. Germline-derived CDR1 and CDR2 are DFQATT and SNEGSKA (reference sequence). The CDR3 contains 12 residues. The chain's CDR3 is CSARDRAMPYTF. The DNA of the CDR3 is TGCAGTGCTAGGGACAGGGCTATGCCCTACACCTTC.

This clonotype was seen a handful of times. This sequence joins TRBV15 and TRBJ1-5, with D maybe TRBD1 (6 bases). This CDR3 region has 15 residues. Germline V lookup: CDR1 LNHNV, CDR2 YYDKDF (reference sequence). The V end was cut by 3 bases, the J end by 5 bases, with 14 bases between. The CDR3 DNA follows: TGTGCCACCAGCAGGGACATACAGGGTTATCAGCCCCAGCATTTT. Its protein product is CATSRDIQGYQPQHF.